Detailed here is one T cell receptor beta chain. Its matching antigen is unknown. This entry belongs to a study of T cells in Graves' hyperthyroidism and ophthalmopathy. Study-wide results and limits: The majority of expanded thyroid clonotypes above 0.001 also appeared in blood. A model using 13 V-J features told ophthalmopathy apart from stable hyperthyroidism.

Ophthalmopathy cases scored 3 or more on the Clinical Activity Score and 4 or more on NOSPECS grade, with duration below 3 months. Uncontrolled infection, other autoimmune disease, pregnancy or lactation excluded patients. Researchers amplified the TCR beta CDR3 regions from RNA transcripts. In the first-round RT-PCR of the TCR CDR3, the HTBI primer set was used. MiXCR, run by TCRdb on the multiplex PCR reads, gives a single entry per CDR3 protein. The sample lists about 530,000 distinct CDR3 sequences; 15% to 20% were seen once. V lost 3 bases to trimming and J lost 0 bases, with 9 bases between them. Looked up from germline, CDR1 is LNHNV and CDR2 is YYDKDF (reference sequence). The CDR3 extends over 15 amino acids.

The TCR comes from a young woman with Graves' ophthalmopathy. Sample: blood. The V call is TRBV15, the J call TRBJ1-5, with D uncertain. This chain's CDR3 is CATSSGRYSNQPQHF. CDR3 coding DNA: TGTGCCACCAGCAGCGGCAGGTATAGCAATCAGCCCCAGCATTTT.